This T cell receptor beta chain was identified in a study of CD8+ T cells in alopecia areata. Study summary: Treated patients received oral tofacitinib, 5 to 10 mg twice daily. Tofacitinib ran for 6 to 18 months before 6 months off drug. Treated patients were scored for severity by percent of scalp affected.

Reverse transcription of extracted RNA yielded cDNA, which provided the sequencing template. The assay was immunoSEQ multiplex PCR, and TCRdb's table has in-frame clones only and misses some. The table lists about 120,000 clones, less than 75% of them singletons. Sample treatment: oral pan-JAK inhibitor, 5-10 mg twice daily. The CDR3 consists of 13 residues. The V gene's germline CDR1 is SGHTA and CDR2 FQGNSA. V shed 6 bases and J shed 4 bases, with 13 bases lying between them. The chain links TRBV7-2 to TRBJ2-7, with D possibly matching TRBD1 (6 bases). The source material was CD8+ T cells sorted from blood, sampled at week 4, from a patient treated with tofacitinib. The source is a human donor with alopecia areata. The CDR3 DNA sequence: TGTGCCAGCAGTCCATTCCAGGGGTACGAGCAGTACTTC. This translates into CASSPFQGYEQYF.